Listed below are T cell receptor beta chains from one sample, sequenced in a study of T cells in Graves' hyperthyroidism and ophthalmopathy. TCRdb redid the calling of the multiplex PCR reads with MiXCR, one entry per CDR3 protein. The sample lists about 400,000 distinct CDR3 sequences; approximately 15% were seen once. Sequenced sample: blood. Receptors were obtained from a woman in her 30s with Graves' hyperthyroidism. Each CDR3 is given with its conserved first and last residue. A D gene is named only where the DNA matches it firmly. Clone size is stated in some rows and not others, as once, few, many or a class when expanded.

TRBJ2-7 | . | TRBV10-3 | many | CAISEGQSSYEQYF | TGTGCCATCAGTGAGGGGCAGAGCTCCTACGAGCAGTACTTC
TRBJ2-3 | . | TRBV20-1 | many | CSASPDREELGSDTQYF | TGCAGTGCCAGCCCCGACAGGGAGGAGTTGGGTTCAGATACGCAGTATTTT
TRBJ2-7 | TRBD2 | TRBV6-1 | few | CASSGRTSGISYEQYF | TGTGCCAGCAGTGGACGGACTAGCGGGATCTCCTACGAGCAGTACTTC
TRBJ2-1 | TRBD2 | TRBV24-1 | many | CATSDPAGGTSGRAAGEQFF | TGTGCCACCAGTGATCCGGCAGGAGGGACTAGCGGGAGGGCCGCGGGGGAGCAGTTCTTC
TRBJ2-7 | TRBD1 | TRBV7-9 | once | CASSPSGQAYEQYF | TGCGCCAGCAGCCCAAGTGGACAGGCCTACGAGCAGTACTTC
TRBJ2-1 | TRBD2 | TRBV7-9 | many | CASSLILAGGPGSYNEQFF | TGTGCCAGCAGCTTAATCTTAGCGGGAGGGCCTGGATCCTACAATGAGCAGTTCTTC
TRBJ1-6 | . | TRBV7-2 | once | CAGSLIPIYSPLHF | TGTGCCGGCAGCTTAATCCCGATATACTCACCCCTCCACTTT
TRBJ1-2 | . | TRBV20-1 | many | CSARDSAAYGYTF | TGCAGTGCTAGAGATTCGGCAGCTTATGGCTACACCTTC
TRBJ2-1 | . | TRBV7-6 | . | CASSRDGTEQFF | TGTGCCAGCAGCCGGGACGGGACAGAGCAGTTCTTC
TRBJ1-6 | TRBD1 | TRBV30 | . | CAWTGQGDSPLHF | TGTGCCTGGACAGGACAGGGTGATTCACCCCTCCACTTT
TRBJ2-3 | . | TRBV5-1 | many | CASSLWNTDTQYF | TGCGCCAGCAGCTTGTGGAACACAGATACGCAGTATTTT
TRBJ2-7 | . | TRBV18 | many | CASSQTDGHEQYF | TGTGCCAGCTCACAAACGGACGGCCACGAGCAGTACTTC
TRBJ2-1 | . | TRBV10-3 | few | CAISVDSGSLGNEQFF | TGTGCCATCAGTGTAGACTCCGGGAGCTTAGGAAATGAGCAGTTCTTC
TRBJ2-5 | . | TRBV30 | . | CASTFLGQETQYF | TGTGCCTCGACATTTTTAGGTCAAGAGACCCAGTACTTC
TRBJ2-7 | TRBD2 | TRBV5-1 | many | CASSLDSGRFFDEQYF | TGCGCCAGCAGCTTGGATAGCGGGAGATTTTTCGACGAGCAGTACTTC
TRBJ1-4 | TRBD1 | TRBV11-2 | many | CASSLGQGSEKLFF | TGTGCCAGCAGCTTAGGACAGGGGTCTGAAAAACTGTTTTTT
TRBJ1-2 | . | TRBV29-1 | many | CSVDRSGDNYGYTF | TGCAGCGTCGACCGGTCCGGAGACAACTATGGCTACACCTTC
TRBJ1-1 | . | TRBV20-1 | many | CSAREESASTEAFF | TGCAGTGCTAGAGAGGAATCGGCGAGCACTGAAGCTTTCTTT
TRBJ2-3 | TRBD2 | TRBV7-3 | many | CASSLFSSGDYTDTQYF | TGTGCCAGCAGCTTATTCTCTAGCGGGGACTACACAGATACGCAGTATTTT
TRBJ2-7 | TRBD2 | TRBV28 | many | CASSSQGLAGFHEQYF | TGTGCCAGCAGTTCCCAAGGACTAGCGGGTTTCCACGAGCAGTACTTC
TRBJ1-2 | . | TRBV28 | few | CASSNRDIDYTF | TGTGCCAGCAGTAACCGGGACATTGACTACACCTTC
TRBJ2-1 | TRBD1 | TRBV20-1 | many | CSARDRQGLRNEQFF | TGCAGTGCTAGAGATCGACAGGGCCTGAGAAATGAGCAGTTCTTC
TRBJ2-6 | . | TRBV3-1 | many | CASSQETNVLTF | TGTGCCAGCAGCCAAGAGACGAACGTCCTGACTTTC
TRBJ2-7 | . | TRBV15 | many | CATSRGPPLGQYF | TGTGCCACCAGCAGAGGCCCTCCTCTGGGGCAGTACTTC
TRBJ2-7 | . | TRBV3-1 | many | CASTHRDEQYF | TGTGCCAGTACCCACCGGGACGAGCAGTACTTC
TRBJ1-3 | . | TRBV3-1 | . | CASSRLRESGNTICF | TGTGCCAGCAGTCGACTGAGGGAATCTGGAAACACCATATGTTTT
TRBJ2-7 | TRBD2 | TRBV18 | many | CASSPGRVYEQYF | TGTGCCAGCTCACCCGGGAGGGTCTACGAGCAGTACTTC
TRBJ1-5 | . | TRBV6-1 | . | CASSEARGRGEQPQHF | TGTGCCAGCAGTGAAGCCCGTGGCAGGGGTGAACAGCCCCAGCATTTT
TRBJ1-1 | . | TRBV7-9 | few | CASSLVSEAFF | TGTGCCAGCAGCTTAGTCTCTGAAGCTTTCTTT
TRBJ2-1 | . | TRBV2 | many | CASSEGRGAYNEQFF | TGTGCCAGCAGTGAAGGCAGGGGTGCCTACAATGAGCAGTTCTTC
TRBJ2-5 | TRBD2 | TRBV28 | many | CASSLSVAGGAETQYF | TGTGCCAGCAGTTTATCCGTAGCGGGAGGGGCGGAGACCCAGTACTTC
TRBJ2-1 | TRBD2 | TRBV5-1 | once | CASRGQAGSTYNEQFF | TGCGCCAGCAGAGGGCAAGCGGGATCCACCTACAATGAGCAGTTCTTC
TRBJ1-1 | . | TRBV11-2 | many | CASTHVGRINTEAFF | TGTGCCAGCACCCATGTAGGGCGGATAAACACTGAAGCTTTCTTT
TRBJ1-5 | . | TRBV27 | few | CASSRGSNQPQHF | TGTGCCAGCAGCCGGGGTAGCAATCAGCCCCAGCATTTT
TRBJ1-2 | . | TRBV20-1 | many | CSAKARVISGYTF | TGCAGTGCAAAGGCGAGGGTGATAAGTGGCTACACCTTC
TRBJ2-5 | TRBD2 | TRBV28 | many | CASSFWTSGVNQETQYF | TGTGCCAGCAGTTTCTGGACTAGCGGGGTGAACCAAGAGACCCAGTACTTC
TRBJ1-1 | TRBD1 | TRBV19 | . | CASSINRGMTEAFF | TGTGCCAGTAGTATCAACAGGGGGATGACTGAAGCTTTCTTT
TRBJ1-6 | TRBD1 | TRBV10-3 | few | CAISAGTGSSPLHF | TGTGCCATCAGTGCCGGGACAGGGAGTTCACCCCTCCACTTT
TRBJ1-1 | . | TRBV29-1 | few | CSGLGVTIEAFF | TGCAGCGGGCTGGGGGTAACGATTGAAGCTTTCTTT
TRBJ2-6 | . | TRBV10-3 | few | CAISESRGGSGANVLTF | TGTGCCATCAGTGAGTCTCGTGGGGGCTCTGGGGCCAACGTCCTGACTTTC
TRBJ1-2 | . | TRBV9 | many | CASSVDNRDIANYGYTF | TGTGCCAGCAGCGTAGATAATCGGGACATCGCTAACTATGGCTACACCTTC
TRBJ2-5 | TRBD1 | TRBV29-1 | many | CSVYAPGGQETQYF | TGCAGCGTTTACGCCCCAGGGGGACAAGAGACCCAGTACTTC
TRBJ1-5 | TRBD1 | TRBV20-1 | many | CSAGDDREGGQPQHF | TGCAGTGCTGGCGATGACAGGGAGGGGGGTCAGCCCCAGCATTTT
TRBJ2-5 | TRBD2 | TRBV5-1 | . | CASSPLAGYQETQYF | TGCGCCAGCAGCCCCTTAGCGGGGTACCAAGAGACCCAGTACTTC
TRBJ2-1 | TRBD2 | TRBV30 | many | CAWSPPAGMNEQFF | TGTGCCTGGAGCCCACCAGCGGGAATGAATGAGCAGTTCTTC
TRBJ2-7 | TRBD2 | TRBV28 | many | CASSLLAGNPYEQYF | TGTGCCAGCAGTCTTCTAGCGGGTAACCCCTACGAGCAGTACTTC